The 6 T cell receptor beta chains listed next were all sequenced from one sample in a study of molecular identifiers for immune sequencing clone quantification. From the PCR reads, TCRdb called clonotypes with MiXCR, one entry per CDR3 protein. The profile covers about half a million distinct CDR3 sequences, with roughly 23% appearing a single time and about 0.78% taken by the ten largest. Sequencing used naive CD8+ T cells from blood, with Jurkat cell RNA spiked in. Subset here: FACS-sorted CD8+CD4-CCR7+CD45RA+ naive T cells. Every receptor here comes from a human donor in good health. Some libraries in this study had Jurkat cell RNA spiked in.

The sample holds many counts of this clonotype. The chain links TRBV7-2 to TRBJ2-7; perhaps TRBD1 as D (6 bases). Trimming removed 1 base from V and 0 bases from J, with 19 bases in between. Germline lookup yields CDR1 SGHTA and CDR2 FQGNSA. This CDR3 has 18 amino acids. For the CDR3, the DNA is TGTGCCAGCAGCTTAGGCTACAGGGTATGGAGCAGCTCCTACGAGCAGTACTTC. Translating it yields CASSLGYRVWSSSYEQYF.

In the case of this clonotype: A much larger clonotype is one base distant, so this may be a read error. The CDR3 does not end in the conserved phenylalanine or tryptophan, so this is likely a read error. The J gene is TRBJ2-5, the V gene TRBV27; 10 bases line up with TRBD1. The CDR3 is made up of 13 amino acids. Germline CDR1 reads MNHEY; CDR2 reads SMNVEV (reference sequence). V shed 6 bases and J 4 bases; nucleotides not matched to a gene: 2. CDR3 protein: CASRGQGIETQYL. CDR3 DNA: TGTGCCAGCAGGGGACAGGGGATAGAGACCCAGTACCTC.

This clonotype has just a few counts. V gene TRBV9 combines with J gene TRBJ2-7; TRBD2 might be the D (6 bases). The CDR3 sequence is 16 residues long. Germline lookup yields CDR1 SGDLS and CDR2 YYNGEE. Deletions cut 0 bases from V and 0 bases from J, with 13 bases between. The CDR3 is CASSVASGVSSYEQYF. DNA of the CDR3: TGTGCCAGCAGCGTAGCGTCGGGGGTTAGCTCCTACGAGCAGTACTTC. The complete variable domain, with remaining parts taken from reference TRBV9 and TRBJ2-7, reads DSGVTQTPKHLITATGQRVTLRCSPRSGDLSVYWYQQSLDQGLQFLIQYYNGEERAKGNILERFSAQQFPDLHSELNLSSLELGDSALYFCASSVASGVSSYEQYFGPGTRLTVT.

This clonotype has a handful of counts. The gene calls are TRBV5-6 and TRBJ2-7, with D hard to call. Trimming removed 2 bases from V and 0 bases from J, with 9 bases in between. From germline, CDR1 is SGHDT and CDR2 YYEEEE. The CDR3 contains 14 residues. DNA of the CDR3: TGTGCCAGCAGCTTTCAGGCAAGCTCCTACGAGCAGTACTTC. It is translated as CASSFQASSYEQYF.

Concerning this clonotype: The conserved final phenylalanine or tryptophan is absent from the CDR3, which likely points to a read error. The gene calls are TRBV7-9 and TRBJ2-3; D gene uncertain. Trimming shortened V by 7 bases and J by 0 bases, and 14 bases separated the two germline ends. Germline loops: CDR1 SEHNR, CDR2 FQNEAQ (reference sequence). The CDR3 covers 15 residues. The CDR3 DNA is TGTGCCAGCATCCGAGAGGCTTCTAGCACAGATACGCAGTATTCT. Amino acid sequence: CASIREASSTDTQYS.

The gene calls are TRBV5-1 and TRBJ1-1; D not certain. CDR1 is SGHRS and CDR2 is YFSETQ in the germline V gene. The CDR3 consists of 13 residues. V lost 4 bases and J lost 4, with 11 bases in between. In DNA form, the CDR3 reads TGCGCCAGCAGCGTTACACAGAGCACTGAAGCTTTCTTT. This gives the protein CASSVTQSTEAFF. The entire variable domain, with the rest obtained from reference TRBV5-1 and TRBJ1-1, is as follows: KAGVTQTPRYLIKTRGQQVTLSCSPISGHRSVSWYQQTPGQGLQFLFEYFSETQRNKGNFPGRFSGRQFSNSRSEMNVSTLELGDSALYLCASSVTQSTEAFFGQGTRLTVV.